Sequencing of this T cell receptor (beta chain) was carried out in a study of Graves' ophthalmopathy and Graves' hyperthyroidism. Study-wide results and limits: An 81.08% specificity and 85% to 90% sensitivity were achieved by a 13-signature model that separated ophthalmopathy from stable hyperthyroidism.

The authors diagnosed from clinical symptoms, serum thyroxine, TRAb, thyroid ultrasound and orbital computed tomography. Using RNA transcripts, the TCR beta CDR3 regions were amplified. RT-PCR in the first round used HTBI primers; a second-round multiplex PCR followed. TCRdb re-called the multiplex PCR reads through MiXCR, storing one row per CDR3 protein. The table lists around 1,000,000 distinct CDR3 sequences, about two fifths of them singletons. This clonotype was seen at least ten times. As yet, its antigen is unknown. One junction end does not reproduce the germline sequence, and a read error may be involved. Source material: peripheral blood or thyroid tissue (not recorded which). This receptor was identified in an adult man with Graves' hyperthyroidism.

As DNA, the CDR3 is TGTGCCATCAAAGGTAACGGCGGGGGGTACGAACAGTACTTC. It encodes CAIKGNGGGYEQYF. This rearrangement joins TRBV10-3 to TRBJ2-7, with 8 nucleotides matching TRBD2. This CDR3 contains 14 residues. The germline V gene encodes CDR1 ENHRY and CDR2 SYGVKD.